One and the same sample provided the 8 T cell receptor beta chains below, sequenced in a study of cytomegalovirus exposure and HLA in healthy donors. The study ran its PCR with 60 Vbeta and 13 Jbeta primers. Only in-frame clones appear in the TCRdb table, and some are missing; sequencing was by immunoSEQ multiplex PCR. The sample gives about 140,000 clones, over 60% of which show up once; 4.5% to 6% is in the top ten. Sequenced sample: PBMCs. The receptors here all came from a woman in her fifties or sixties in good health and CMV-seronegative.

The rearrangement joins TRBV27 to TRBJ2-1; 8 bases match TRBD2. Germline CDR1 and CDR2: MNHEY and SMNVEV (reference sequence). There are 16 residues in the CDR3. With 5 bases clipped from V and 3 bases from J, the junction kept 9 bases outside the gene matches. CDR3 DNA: TGTGCCAGCAGTCAACAAAAGCGGGAGATCTACAATGAGCAGTTCTTC. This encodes CASSQQKREIYNEQFF.

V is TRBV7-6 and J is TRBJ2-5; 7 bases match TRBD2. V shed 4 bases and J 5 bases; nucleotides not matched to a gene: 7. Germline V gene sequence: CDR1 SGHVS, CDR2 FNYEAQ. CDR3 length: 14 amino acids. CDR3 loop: CASSSWGGDETQYF. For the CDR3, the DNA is TGTGCCAGCAGCTCTTGGGGGGGGGACGAGACCCAGTACTTC.

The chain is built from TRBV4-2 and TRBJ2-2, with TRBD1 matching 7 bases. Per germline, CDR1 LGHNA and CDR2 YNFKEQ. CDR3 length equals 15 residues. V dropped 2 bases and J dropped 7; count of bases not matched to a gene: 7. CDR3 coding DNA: TGTGCCAGCAGCCAACGAGGGGGCGAGATCGGGGAGCTGTTTTTT. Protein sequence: CASSQRGGEIGELFF.

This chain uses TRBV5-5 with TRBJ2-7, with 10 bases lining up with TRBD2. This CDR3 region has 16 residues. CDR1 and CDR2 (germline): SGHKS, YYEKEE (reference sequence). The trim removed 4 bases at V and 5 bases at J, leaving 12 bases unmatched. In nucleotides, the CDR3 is TGTGCCAGCAGCCCACGCATTAGCGGGGGGCGCCACGAGCAGTACTTC. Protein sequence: CASSPRISGGRHEQYF.

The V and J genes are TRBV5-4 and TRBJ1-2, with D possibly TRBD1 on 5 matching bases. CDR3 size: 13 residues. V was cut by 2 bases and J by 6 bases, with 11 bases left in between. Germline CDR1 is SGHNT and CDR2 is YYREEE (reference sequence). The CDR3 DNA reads TGTGCCAGCAGCTTTAGGGGAGGGAATGGCTACACCTTC. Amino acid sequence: CASSFRGGNGYTF.

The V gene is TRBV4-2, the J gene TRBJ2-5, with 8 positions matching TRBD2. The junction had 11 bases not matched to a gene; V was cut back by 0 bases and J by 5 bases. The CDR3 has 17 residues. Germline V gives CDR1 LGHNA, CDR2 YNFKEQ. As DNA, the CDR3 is TGTGCCAGCAGCCAAGATGTAAGCGGGGGAGGTCGGGAGACCCAGTACTTC. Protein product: CASSQDVSGGGRETQYF.

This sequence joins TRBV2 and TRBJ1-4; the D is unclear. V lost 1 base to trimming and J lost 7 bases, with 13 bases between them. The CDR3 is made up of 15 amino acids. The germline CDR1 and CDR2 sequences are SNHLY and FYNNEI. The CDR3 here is CASSEGHPGSEKLFF. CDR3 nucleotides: TGTGCCAGCAGTGAAGGGCACCCGGGGAGTGAAAAACTGTTTTTT.

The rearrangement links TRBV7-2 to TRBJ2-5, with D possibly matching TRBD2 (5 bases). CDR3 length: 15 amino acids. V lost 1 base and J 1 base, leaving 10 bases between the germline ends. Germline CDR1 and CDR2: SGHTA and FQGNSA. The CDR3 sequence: CASSLGVGAQETQYF. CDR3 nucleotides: TGTGCCAGCAGCTTAGGAGTGGGAGCCCAAGAGACCCAGTACTTC.